These T cell receptor beta chains were read from a single sample in a study of glioma-infiltrating T cells after dendritic cell vaccination. The assay was immunoSEQ multiplex PCR, and TCRdb's table has in-frame clones only and misses some. The sample consists of about 100,000 clones, 75% to 85% of them appearing once. The sample was blood, taken before dendritic cell vaccination. These TCRs come from a human donor with glioblastoma. CDR3s include the opening cysteine and the closing phenylalanine or tryptophan. D genes are given only for firm matches. The size entry is marked missing in some rows and otherwise reads once, few, many or a size class.

v_gene	j_gene	abundance	d_gene	CDR3nt	CDR3aa
TRBV27	TRBJ1-1	once	-	TGTGCCAGCAGTTTGACAGTCATGAACACTGAAGCTTTCTTT	CASSLTVMNTEAFF
TRBV5-1	TRBJ2-6	-	-	TGCGCCAGCAGCTTCGGCAGGGTACCTCCTGGGGCCAACGTCCTGACTTTC	CASSFGRVPPGANVLTF
TRBV9	TRBJ2-7	-	-	TGTGCCAGCAGCGTAGGCGACTTAGCCTACGAGCAGTACTTC	CASSVGDLAYEQYF
TRBV28	TRBJ1-4	few	-	TGTGCCAGCAGACTGACAGTTGCAACTAATGAAAAACTGTTTTTT	CASRLTVATNEKLFF
TRBV7-3	TRBJ2-3	-	-	TGTGCCAGCAGCTTAAACCTATTCACAGATACGCAGTATTTT	CASSLNLFTDTQYF
TRBV7-9	TRBJ2-5	-	TRBD2	TGTGCCAGCAGCTCCTGGTCTAGCGGGGGGACCCAGTACTTC	CASSSWSSGGTQYF
TRBV6-5	TRBJ2-3	-	-	TGTGCCAGCAGTTCGCCAAATCTCCGCGGGCAGTATTTT	CASSSPNLRGQYF
TRBV5-6	TRBJ2-7	-	TRBD2	TGTGCCAGCAGCTCGTACACCGGGACTAGCGGCTACGAGCAGTACTTC	CASSSYTGTSGYEQYF
TRBV7-9	TRBJ2-7	-	-	TGTGCCAGCAGCTCCTCGGGCGGGGGCCCGTACGAGCAGTACTTC	CASSSSGGGPYEQYF
TRBV7-9	TRBJ2-2	-	-	TGTGCCAGCAGCTTCCGGGGGGCTTCGAACACCGGGGAGCTGTTTTTT	CASSFRGASNTGELFF
TRBV28	TRBJ2-1	-	TRBD2	TGTGCCAGCAGTTTATATTCGGGACTAGCGGGAGGGAGATACAATGAGCAGTTCTTC	CASSLYSGLAGGRYNEQFF
TRBV4-1	TRBJ1-5	few	-	TGCGCCAGCAGTGCGGTCCCAGGGAATAGCAATCAGCCCCAGCATTTT	CASSAVPGNSNQPQHF